This TCR beta chain was found in a study of T cell changes during pregnancy in multiple sclerosis. Measured with immunoSEQ multiplex PCR; TCRdb has only the in-frame clones, and not every one. The sample consists of roughly 32,000 clones, 91% of them appearing once. This CDR3 region has 16 residues. Germline-derived CDR1 and CDR2 are SGHRS and YFSETQ. V was shortened by 4 bases and J by 3 bases, with 17 bases between the two germline ends. The chain joins TRBV5-1 to TRBJ1-3; perhaps TRBD1 as D (6 bases). This clonotype was sampled from a female donor in good health, enrolled as a control in a pregnancy study. Here the sequenced sample was CD8+ T cells from peripheral blood mononuclear cells, taken in the second trimester of pregnancy. As DNA, the CDR3 is TGCGCCAGCAGCGGGGGGGGCAGGGGAGGTGGAAACACCATATATTTT. It translates to CASSGGGRGGGNTIYF.